There are many counts of the clone carrying this T cell receptor (beta chain). Its specificity is unknown. This record comes from a study of T-cell reconstitution after alpha-beta-depleted transplantation in children. V lost 5 bases to trimming and J lost 0 bases; unmatched junction nucleotides: 7. The germline gives CDR1 MNHEY, CDR2 SVGEGT. There are 17 residues in the CDR3. Study-wide results and limits: After transplant, at about two months, alpha-beta T cells were reportedly derived from several hundred expanded graft clones. T-cell numbers and diversity, one year after transplant, stemmed largely from T cells that were newly produced. From surviving recipient T cells and thymic progenitors came the high day-60 TCRbeta diversity observed in some patients.

Construction of the TCRbeta library involved unique molecular identifiers. One entry per CDR3 protein results from TCRdb running MiXCR on the PCR reads. Of nearly 250,000 distinct CDR3 sequences listed, around 8% are singletons. This sequence joins TRBV6-2 or TRBV6-3 and TRBJ1-6; 7 nucleotides agree with TRBD1. This sample comprised PBMCs, mostly from graft donor cells, obtained 180 days after TCRalphabeta/CD19-depleted stem cell transplant. The receptor comes from a male patient younger than 18 who had a stem cell transplant for acute lymphoblastic leukemia, so the T cells may come from the graft donor. The CDR3 region is CASSPLQGSSYNSPLHF. The CDR3 nucleotides are TGTGCCAGCAGTCCGCTACAGGGGAGCTCCTATAATTCACCCCTCCACTTT.